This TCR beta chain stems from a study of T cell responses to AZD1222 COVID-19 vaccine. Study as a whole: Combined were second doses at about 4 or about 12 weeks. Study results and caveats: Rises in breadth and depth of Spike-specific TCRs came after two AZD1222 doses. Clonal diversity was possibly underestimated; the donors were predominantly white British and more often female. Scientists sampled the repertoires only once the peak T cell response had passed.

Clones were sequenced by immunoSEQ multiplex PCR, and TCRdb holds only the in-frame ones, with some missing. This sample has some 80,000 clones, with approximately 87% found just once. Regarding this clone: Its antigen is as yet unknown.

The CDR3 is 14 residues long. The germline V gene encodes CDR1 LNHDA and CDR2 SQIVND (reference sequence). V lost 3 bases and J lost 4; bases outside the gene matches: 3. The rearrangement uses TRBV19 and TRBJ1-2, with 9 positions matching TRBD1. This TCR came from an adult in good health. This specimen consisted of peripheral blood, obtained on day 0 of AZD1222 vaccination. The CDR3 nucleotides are TGTGCCAGTAGTATGGGACAGGGTCGCTATGGCTACACCTTC. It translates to CASSMGQGRYGYTF.